These T cell receptor beta chains were read from a single sample in a study of CD4+ T cells in melanoma. Sequenced by immunoSEQ multiplex PCR; TCRdb stores in-frame clones only, minus some. In the table there are some 21,000 clones, more than 65% of which are singletons. The specimen was cells from a culture (not recorded whether cultured in vitro). These receptors were taken from a human donor with melanoma. CDR3s include the opening cysteine and the closing phenylalanine or tryptophan. The D gene is left open where the match is weak. A row's size may be missing; if present it is once, few, many or a size class.

abundance	j_gene	d_gene	v_gene	CDR3nt	CDR3aa
-	TRBJ2-5	TRBD2	TRBV5-4	TGTGCCAGCAGTCGGACTAGCGGGGGGGCCAACACAGAGACCCAGTACTTC	CASSRTSGGANTETQYF
-	TRBJ1-5	-	TRBV5-1	TGCGCCAGCAGCTTGGTTCCTGGGGAAACGGGGCAGCCCCAGCATTTT	CASSLVPGETGQPQHF
-	TRBJ1-2	-	TRBV7-9	TGTGCCAGCAGCTCGCAGATCTATGGCTACACCTTC	CASSSQIYGYTF
-	TRBJ2-4	-	TRBV4-1	TGCGCCAGCAGCCCAGGGACTGCCTTCGCCAAAAACATTCAGTACTTC	CASSPGTAFAKNIQYF
-	TRBJ2-1	-	TRBV2	TGTGCCAGCAGGGGGACAGCGGGGGTAGGGCAGTTCTTC	CASRGTAGVGQFF
-	TRBJ2-3	-	TRBV12-5	TGTGCTAGTGGTTTAGGGACACTTCAGAGCACAGATACGCAGTATTTT	CASGLGTLQSTDTQYF
-	TRBJ2-3	-	TRBV4-2	TGTGCCAGCAGCCAAGCCCCTCGGGGCGGGGCGGGCTATACGCAGTATTTT	CASSQAPRGGAGYTQYF
once	TRBJ1-1	TRBD1	TRBV18	TGTGCCAGCTCACGCGGGGACAGTTTTGGATGGGGCACTGAAGCTTTCTTT	CASSRGDSFGWGTEAFF
-	TRBJ1-5	-	TRBV19	TGTGCCAGTAGTATCAGGGAAGGGAATAGCAATCAGCCCCAGCATTTT	CASSIREGNSNQPQHF
once	TRBJ2-7	-	TRBV4-1	TGCGCCAGCAGCCAATATGGGTACAGCTCCTACGAGCAGTACTTC	CASSQYGYSSYEQYF
-	TRBJ1-2	-	TRBV29-1	TGCAGCGCGGGGACCCTCTCCGTATCTTTTCCTAACTATGGCTACACCTTC	CSAGTLSVSFPNYGYTF
-	TRBJ2-7	TRBD1	TRBV9	TGTGCCAGCAGCGTGACAGGGGGCTCCTACGAGCAGTACTTC	CASSVTGGSYEQYF
-	TRBJ2-7	TRBD2	TRBV5-1	TGCGCCAGCAGCCGGCAGCGGGGGGCTCGCAGGGAGTACGAGCAGTACTTC	CASSRQRGARREYEQYF
once	TRBJ1-2	-	TRBV29-1	TGCAGCGTTGAAATAAGTCGCGCTCAAGGCTACACCTTC	CSVEISRAQGYTF
-	TRBJ2-3	TRBD1	TRBV5-6	TGTGCCAGCAGCTTGGTTTGGCAGGGGGCCCGATCTAGCACAGATACGCAGTATTTT	CASSLVWQGARSSTDTQYF
-	TRBJ2-7	-	TRBV10-3	TGTGCCATCAGTGAGTCGACTCCCAGAATACGGGCGTCTCCCTACGAGCAGTACTTC	CAISESTPRIRASPYEQYF
-	TRBJ1-1	-	TRBV18	TGTGCCAGCTCATGGACGTCTGAAGCTTTCTTT	CASSWTSEAFF
-	TRBJ2-3	-	TRBV9	TGTGCCAGCTCCCGGAACTCTCGCGGAGATACGCAGTATTTT	CASSRNSRGDTQYF
-	TRBJ1-2	-	TRBV10-3	TGTGCCATCCAAGCCTCCTTAACAGGGTCCGGGGGCTACACCTTC	CAIQASLTGSGGYTF
-	TRBJ2-3	-	TRBV10-3	TGTGCCATCAGTGAAGCCAGGGGAACAGATACGCAGTATTTT	CAISEARGTDTQYF
once	TRBJ1-2	TRBD1	TRBV6-6	TGTGCCAGCAGTTACGTACAGGGGACAGCCAATGGCTACACCTTC	CASSYVQGTANGYTF
-	TRBJ2-3	-	TRBV30	TGTGCCTGGAGTGTACTACGAGGACACACAGATACGCAGTATTTT	CAWSVLRGHTDTQYF
-	TRBJ1-2	-	TRBV7-2	TGTGCCAGCAGCTTAGTTTCGGGGGACACGGGGGGAGGCTACACCTTC	CASSLVSGDTGGGYTF
once	TRBJ1-1	-	TRBV21-1	TGTGCCAGCAGCAAACCCGGGGACACTGAAGCTTTCTTT	CASSKPGDTEAFF
-	TRBJ1-5	-	TRBV19	TGTGCCAGTAGTATTACGGGGGGCGTCCAGCCCCAGCATTTT	CASSITGGVQPQHF
-	TRBJ1-1	-	TRBV4-1	TGCGCCAGCAGCCAATGGGCGGGGGGAATGAACACTGAAGCTTTCTTT	CASSQWAGGMNTEAFF
-	TRBJ2-5	-	TRBV5-1	TGCGCCAGCAGCTTGGGCGGTGAAGAGACCCAGTACTTC	CASSLGGEETQYF
-	TRBJ2-1	TRBD2	TRBV5-1	TGCGCCAGCAGCCGCGGACTAGCGGAGAGCAATGAGCAGTTCTTC	CASSRGLAESNEQFF
-	TRBJ1-4	TRBD1	TRBV2	TGTGCCAGCCATCCGACAGGGGTTGGCGAAAAACTGTTTTTT	CASHPTGVGEKLFF
-	TRBJ2-2	TRBD2	TRBV2	TGTGCCAGCAGTCAGGAGGGGGTGCGGGGGGGCTTTTCCGGGGAGCTGTTTTTT	CASSQEGVRGGFSGELFF
-	TRBJ2-1	TRBD1	TRBV15	TGTGCCACCAGCAGGCCCCTTCCGACAGGGGGCTCCGATGAGCAGTTCTTC	CATSRPLPTGGSDEQFF
-	TRBJ1-1	-	TRBV19	TGTGCCAGTAGTATCGCAGGGCTGCTCACTGAAGCTTTCTTT	CASSIAGLLTEAFF
-	TRBJ2-2	TRBD1	TRBV27	TGTGCCAGCAGTTCCTGGGACAGGGGATCCACCGGGGAGCTGTTTTTT	CASSSWDRGSTGELFF
-	TRBJ2-4	-	TRBV30	TGTGCCTGGAACGGCCGAGCGGGTGCCATTCAGTACTTC	CAWNGRAGAIQYF
once	TRBJ2-7	-	TRBV7-9	TGTGCCAGCAGCCTGACACGTAACTACGAGCAGTACTTC	CASSLTRNYEQYF